A selection of T cell receptor delta chains follows, all from one sample in a study of γδ T cells in repeated Plasmodium falciparum infection. TCRdb processed the multiplex PCR reads again with the CATT caller. Seen here are some 100,000 delta-chain clones, more than 1.4% observed once, and the top ten hold under 10%. The material sequenced was gamma-delta T cells from blood. All receptors come from a pool of human donors (malaria-infected and uninfected, not separated). Each CDR3 is given with its conserved first and last residue. The order of the fields is V gene, D gene, clone size, CDR3 length, J gene, CDR3 DNA, CDR3 protein. D genes are given only for firm matches. Clone size reads once, few, many, or a class if the clone is expanded.

v_call: TRDV1
d_call: NA
clone_size: many
cdr3_length: 20
j_call: TRDJ1
cdr3_nt: TGTGCTCTTGGGGGGGCCCCTTCCTACGGGGGATACGGGTACACCGATAAACTCATCTTT
cdr3_aa: CALGGAPSYGGYGYTDKLIF

v_call: TRDV2
d_call: TRDD3
clone_size: medium-sized
cdr3_length: 19
j_call: TRDJ1
cdr3_nt: TGTGCCTGTGACACCCGTACTGGGGGATACTCAACCTTCACCGATAAACTCATCTTT
cdr3_aa: CACDTRTGGYSTFTDKLIF

v_call: TRDV1
d_call: TRDD3
clone_size: many
cdr3_length: 24
j_call: TRDJ3
cdr3_nt: TGTGCTCTTGGGGACCTTTCCCCGAACTACTGGGGGATACAGGCCTCCTGGGACACCCGACAGATGTTTTTC
cdr3_aa: CALGDLSPNYWGIQASWDTRQMFF

v_call: TRDV1
d_call: TRDD3
clone_size: many
cdr3_length: 21
j_call: TRDJ1
cdr3_nt: TGTGCTCTTGGGGAAGGCACGTTACACCCTACTGGGGGCCGGCGGACCGATAAACTCATCTTT
cdr3_aa: CALGEGTLHPTGGRRTDKLIF

v_call: TRDV1
d_call: NA
clone_size: many
cdr3_length: 16
j_call: TRDJ1
cdr3_nt: TGTGCTCTTGGGGAACTAGGGATGGGAGGTACCGATAAACTCATCTTT
cdr3_aa: CALGELGMGGTDKLIF

v_call: TRDV2
d_call: TRDD3
clone_size: medium-sized
cdr3_length: 20
j_call: TRDJ1
cdr3_nt: TGTGCCTGTGACACCGTCCGCGGCTGGGGGATACGAAGGTACACCGATAAACTCATCTTT
cdr3_aa: CACDTVRGWGIRRYTDKLIF

v_call: TRDV1
d_call: NA
clone_size: many
cdr3_length: 19
j_call: TRDJ1
cdr3_nt: TGTGCTCTTGGGAAGTACCTACAGGCGTACCTAGAGTACACCGATAAACTCATCTTT
cdr3_aa: CALGKYLQAYLEYTDKLIF

v_call: TRDV1
d_call: NA
clone_size: many
cdr3_length: 19
j_call: TRDJ1
cdr3_nt: TGTGCTCTTGGGGGTTTTAGGGGTCGGGGGGACCTTTACACCGATAAACTCATCTTT
cdr3_aa: CALGGFRGRGDLYTDKLIF

v_call: TRDV2
d_call: NA
clone_size: medium-sized
cdr3_length: 14
j_call: TRDJ1
cdr3_nt: TGTGCCTGTGACGCCATAGGGGGAAAGGATAAACTCATCTTT
cdr3_aa: CACDAIGGKDKLIF

v_call: TRDV2
d_call: TRDD3
clone_size: many
cdr3_length: 15
j_call: TRDJ1
cdr3_nt: TGTGCCTGCTACTGGGGGATATTTAGCACCGATAAACTCATCTTT
cdr3_aa: CACYWGIFSTDKLIF

v_call: TRDV1
d_call: TRDD2
clone_size: many
cdr3_length: 14
j_call: TRDJ1
cdr3_nt: TGTGCTCTTGGGGACTACCTTCCTCCATTTAAACTCATCTTT
cdr3_aa: CALGDYLPPFKLIF

v_call: TRDV1
d_call: TRDD3
clone_size: many
cdr3_length: 20
j_call: TRDJ2
cdr3_nt: TGTGCTCTTGGATCCCAGGCCTTCCCGGATTACTGGGGGTTGACAGCACAACTCTTCTTT
cdr3_aa: CALGSQAFPDYWGLTAQLFF

v_call: TRDV1
d_call: TRDD3
clone_size: many
cdr3_length: 14
j_call: TRDJ1
cdr3_nt: TGTGCTCTTGGGACCGACTTACTGGGGGATACAATCATCTTT
cdr3_aa: CALGTDLLGDTIIF

v_call: TRDV2
d_call: NA
clone_size: many
cdr3_length: 14
j_call: TRDJ1
cdr3_nt: TGTGCCTGTGACACCGTTGGTCACACCGATAAACTCATCTTT
cdr3_aa: CACDTVGHTDKLIF

v_call: TRDV1
d_call: TRDD3
clone_size: many
cdr3_length: 23
j_call: TRDJ1
cdr3_nt: TGTGCTCTTGGGGAAAAACAGGACTTCCTACTTTACTGGGGGATAAAGTTCTCCGATAAACTCATCTTT
cdr3_aa: CALGEKQDFLLYWGIKFSDKLIF